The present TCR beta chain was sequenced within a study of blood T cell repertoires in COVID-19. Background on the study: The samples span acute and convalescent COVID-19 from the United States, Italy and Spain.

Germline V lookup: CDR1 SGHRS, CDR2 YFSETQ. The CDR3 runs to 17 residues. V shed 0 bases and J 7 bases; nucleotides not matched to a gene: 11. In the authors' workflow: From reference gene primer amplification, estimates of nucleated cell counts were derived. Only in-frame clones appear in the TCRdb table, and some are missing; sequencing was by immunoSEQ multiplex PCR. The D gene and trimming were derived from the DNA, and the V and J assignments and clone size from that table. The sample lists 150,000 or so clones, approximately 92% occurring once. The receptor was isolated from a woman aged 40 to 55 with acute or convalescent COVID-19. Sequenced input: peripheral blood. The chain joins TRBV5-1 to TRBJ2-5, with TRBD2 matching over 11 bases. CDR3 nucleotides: TGCGCCAGCAGCTTGGCAATGACTAGCGGGGTCTTAGGGACCCAGTACTTC. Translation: CASSLAMTSGVLGTQYF.